One sample yielded the 4 T cell receptor beta chains listed below, sequenced in a study of blood T cells in healthy people across ages. Primed by a sample-barcoded 5' primer and a J-beta primer mix, a second PCR proceeded for roughly 6 to 12 cycles. A single record per CDR3 protein comes from TCRdb applying MiXCR to the 5' RACE reads. The table records 750,000 to 1,000,000 distinct CDR3 sequences, almost 30% of them present only once. This sample also belongs to another study, concerning T cells of mothers and their children.

The sample taken for sequencing was blood. The receptors were gathered from a woman between 35 and 50 years old in good health.

The chain links TRBV12-3 or TRBV12-4 to TRBJ1-2, with D perhaps matching TRBD1 (5 bases). V dropped 4 bases and J dropped 2 bases, with 14 bases sitting between them. The CDR3 contains 15 residues. The CDR3 loop is CASSSPGTENYGYTF. The DNA of the CDR3 is TGTGCCAGCAGTTCCCCCGGGACGGAGAACTATGGCTACACCTTC.

The chain uses TRBV7-2 and TRBJ2-3; no reliable D call. V was cut by 0 bases and J by 4 bases, with 11 bases left in between. This CDR3 contains 15 residues. Germline CDR1 reads SGHTA; CDR2 reads FQGNSA. CDR3 in amino acids: CASSLASYGADTQYF. The CDR3 DNA reads TGTGCCAGCAGCTTAGCAAGCTACGGCGCAGATACGCAGTATTTT.

The chain combines TRBV12-5 with TRBJ1-1; D is uncertain. Trimming took off 5 bases at V and 0 bases at J, with 13 bases between the two ends. The length of the CDR3 is 15 residues. CDR1 is LGHNT, CDR2 FRNRAP, per germline. The CDR3 protein is CASGPHSRVNTEAFF. In DNA form, the CDR3 reads TGTGCTAGTGGTCCCCATAGCAGAGTGAACACTGAAGCTTTCTTT.

The genes are TRBV28 and TRBJ1-4, with a possible D match to TRBD1 (5 bases). The CDR3 extends over 17 amino acids. The germline V gene encodes CDR1 MDHEN and CDR2 SYDVKM. The V end lost 3 bases, the J end lost 0 bases, and 14 bases lay between the germline ends. The CDR3 sequence: CASSFTPGRPTNEKLFF. The CDR3 nucleotides read TGTGCCAGCAGTTTTACTCCAGGGAGACCAACTAATGAAAAACTGTTTTTT.